Presented here are 25 T cell receptor beta chains from one specimen sequenced in a study of blood T cell repertoires in COVID-19. The assay was immunoSEQ multiplex PCR, and TCRdb's table has in-frame clones only and misses some. The sample holds roughly 180,000 clones; roughly 84% are singletons and the top ten take 6.5% to 7.5%. The specimen sequenced was peripheral blood. Receptors were obtained from a man older than 75 with COVID-19, enrolled during active disease.

The V call is TRBV3-1 (or the pseudogene TRBV3-2), the J call TRBJ2-3, with a tentative D call TRBD1 (6 bases). CDR3 length: 17 amino acids. V lost 0 bases to trimming and J lost 0 bases, with 13 bases between them. CDR1 LGHDT and CDR2 YNNKEL come from the germline V gene (reference sequence). The CDR3 DNA follows: TGTGCCAGCAGCCAAGATGCCGGACAGTCTAGCACAGATACGCAGTATTTT. It is translated as CASSQDAGQSSTDTQYF.

The chain links TRBV4-3 to TRBJ1-5; weak D call: TRBD1 (6 bases). Germline V gives CDR1 LGHNA, CDR2 YSLEER. V was pared by 0 bases and J by 9 bases, with 24 bases between. The CDR3 extends over 18 amino acids. The CDR3 spells CASSQDWGRGTFLRPQHF. The CDR3 DNA is TGCGCCAGCAGCCAAGATTGGGGGCGAGGGACATTCCTTCGGCCCCAGCATTTT.

This clone has just a few counts. The chain is built from TRBV7-2 and TRBJ2-1; the D gene is possibly TRBD1 (6 bases). V lost 8 bases to trimming and J lost 4 bases, with 15 bases between them. The CDR3 covers 14 residues. The germline V gene has CDR1 SGHTA and CDR2 FQGNSA. The DNA of the CDR3 is TGTGCCAGCCACAGGGTTTCCCCTTACAATGAGCAGTTCTTC. Amino acid sequence: CASHRVSPYNEQFF.

This chain uses TRBV9 with TRBJ1-4; D is ambiguous. The CDR3 contains 12 residues. Trimming cost V 2 bases and J 4 bases, with 3 bases left between them. Germline V lookup: CDR1 SGDLS, CDR2 YYNGEE. For the CDR3, the DNA is TGTGCCAGCAGCGTTAATAATGAAAAACTGTTTTTT. As protein: CASSVNNEKLFF.

V and J are TRBV27 and TRBJ1-5; 11 bases are a match to TRBD1. The CDR3 is 13 amino acids. The ends lost 10 bases at V and 6 bases at J; junction bases unmatched: 5. Germline V gene data show CDR1 as MNHEY and CDR2 as SMNVEV (reference sequence). CDR3 loop: CATWDRGSQPQHF. In DNA form, the CDR3 reads TGTGCCACCTGGGACAGGGGGAGTCAGCCCCAGCATTTT.

The rearrangement links TRBV4-2 to TRBJ1-3; TRBD1 matches at 8 bases. Trimming took 0 bases from V and 4 from J; bases not matched to a gene: 5. Germline-derived CDR1 and CDR2 are LGHNA and YNFKEQ. The CDR3 is made up of 16 amino acids. Here the CDR3 DNA reads TGTGCCAGCAGCCAAGAACAGGGGGGAGAAGGAAACACCATATATTTT. It specifies CASSQEQGGEGNTIYF.

The V call is TRBV19, the J call TRBJ1-2, with 8 bases lining up with TRBD1. Germline V gives CDR1 LNHDA, CDR2 SQIVND (reference sequence). V lost 5 bases to trimming and J lost 4 bases; unmatched junction nucleotides: 6. The CDR3 sequence is 14 residues long. The chain's CDR3 is CASSPDRAFYGYTF. The CDR3 nucleotides read TGTGCCAGTAGTCCGGACAGGGCGTTCTATGGCTACACCTTC.

This chain uses TRBV6-2 or TRBV6-3 with TRBJ1-1; perhaps TRBD1 as D (5 bases). The V end was cut by 2 bases, the J end by 3 bases, with 7 bases between. This CDR3 spans 13 amino acids. Looked up from germline, CDR1 is MNHEY and CDR2 is SVGEGT. Here the CDR3 DNA reads TGTGCCAGCAGTTACGACAGTTACACTGAAGCTTTCTTT. Translation: CASSYDSYTEAFF.

The CDR3 protein is CASSSPGFRQPQHF. The CDR3 DNA sequence: TGTGCCAGCAGTTCCCCAGGGTTTCGGCAGCCCCAGCATTTT. This chain joins TRBV6-5 and TRBJ1-5, with D perhaps matching TRBD1 (5 bases). The CDR3 has 14 residues. With 4 bases removed from V and 7 bases from J, the gap between germline ends came to 14 bases. The V gene's germline CDR1 is MNHEY and CDR2 SVGAGI.

This chain uses TRBV27 with TRBJ2-5; D remains ambiguous. This CDR3 region has 14 residues. Trimming shortened V by 6 bases and J by 2 bases, and 13 bases separated the two germline ends. Germline assignment: CDR1 MNHEY and CDR2 SMNVEV (reference sequence). CDR3 amino acids: CASSSAASQETQYF. The DNA for the CDR3 is TGTGCCAGCAGCTCGGCGGCGAGTCAAGAGACCCAGTACTTC.

The gene calls are TRBV27 and TRBJ2-3; possibly TRBD1 for D (8 bases). Germline CDR1 reads MNHEY; CDR2 reads SMNVEV (reference sequence). The CDR3 is 16 residues long. The V end lost 5 bases, the J end lost 3 bases, and 18 bases lay between the germline ends. DNA for the CDR3: TGTGCCAGCAGTCCCGAACAGGGGGGGGTGACAGATACGCAGTATTTT. Its protein is CASSPEQGGVTDTQYF.

This clone was picked up a small number of times. J is TRBJ2-2 and V is TRBV18, with 7 bases identical to TRBD1. This CDR3 is built from 17 residues. Trimming at V came to 2 bases and at J to 6 bases, leaving 12 bases not matched to a gene. Germline V gives CDR1 KGHSH, CDR2 LQKENI. The CDR3 coding sequence is TGTGCCAGCTCACCATCGGTCGACAGGGCGTCGGCCGGGGAGCTGTTTTTT. Encoded protein: CASSPSVDRASAGELFF.

The chain joins TRBV18 to TRBJ2-3; 11 bases line up with TRBD2. J was trimmed by 2 bases and V by 6 bases; bases with no gene match: 7. The CDR3 consists of 16 residues. CDR1 KGHSH and CDR2 LQKENI come from the germline V gene. The CDR3 loop is CASSKLAGAVTDTQYF. The CDR3 bases are TGTGCCAGCTCCAAACTAGCGGGGGCCGTCACAGATACGCAGTATTTT.

The chain links TRBV7-8 to TRBJ1-2; D perhaps matches TRBD1 (5 bases). Deletions cut 5 bases from V and 4 bases from J, with 14 bases between. The germline CDR1 and CDR2 sequences are SGHVS and FQNEAQ. The CDR3 has 14 amino acids. The CDR3 DNA reads as TGTGCCAGCAGCCCCGTAAGGGGCACCTATGGCTACACCTTC. Translation gives CASSPVRGTYGYTF.

V usage is TRBV18 and J usage is TRBJ1-5; D gene unclear. The CDR3 has 13 residues. Germline CDR1 is KGHSH and CDR2 is LQKENI. Trimming took off 2 bases at V and 11 bases at J, with 13 bases between the two ends. CDR3 amino acids: CASSPSHGEAQHF. For the CDR3, the DNA is TGTGCCAGCTCACCAAGCCATGGGGAGGCCCAGCATTTT.

The J gene is TRBJ1-4, the V gene TRBV5-6; D uncertain. Germline CDR1 is SGHDT and CDR2 is YYEEEE. The ends were cut back, 2 bases at V and 8 bases at J, with 10 bases in the middle. The CDR3 length is 13 residues. CDR3 coding DNA: TGTGCCAGCAGCTTAACCGCTAGGGAAAAACTGTTTTTT. Protein sequence: CASSLTAREKLFF.

The chain carries TRBV4-3 and TRBJ1-2; TRBD1 agrees at 12 bases. V trimming: 3 bases; J trimming: 8 bases; junction bases outside the gene matches: 10. The CDR3 spans 16 residues. Germline CDR1 is LGHNA and CDR2 is YSLEER. CDR3 sequence reads: CASSQNPGQGAEGYTF. CDR3 sequence (DNA): TGCGCCAGCAGCCAGAATCCGGGACAGGGGGCAGAGGGCTACACCTTC.

The chain recombines TRBV7-9 with TRBJ1-2; D uncertain. The CDR3 runs 14 residues. V was clipped by 0 bases and J by 1 base, with 6 bases between them. Per the germline V gene, CDR1 is SEHNR and CDR2 is FQNEAQ (reference sequence). DNA for the CDR3: TGTGCCAGCAGCTTAGCCGGAGGTAACTATGGCTACACCTTC. It translates to CASSLAGGNYGYTF.

This chain uses TRBV7-2 with TRBJ1-2, with 7 bases that match TRBD1. Germline V CDR1 and CDR2: SGHTA, FQGNSA. With 2 bases clipped from V and 3 bases from J, the junction kept 3 bases outside the gene matches. The CDR3 is made up of 14 amino acids. Here the CDR3 reads CASSLTGQDYGYTF. DNA for the CDR3: TGTGCCAGCAGCTTAACTGGACAGGACTATGGCTACACCTTC.

V and J are TRBV14 and TRBJ2-7, with D possibly being TRBD1 (6 bases). The length of the CDR3 is 16 residues. With 6 bases removed from V and 1 base from J, the gap between germline ends came to 19 bases. Per germline, CDR1 SGHDN and CDR2 FVKESK. CDR3 sequence: CASSPKGVSSSYEQYF. The CDR3 bases are TGTGCCAGCAGTCCTAAGGGGGTATCATCGTCCTACGAGCAGTACTTC.

V is TRBV6-6 and J is TRBJ1-5, with 8 bases that match TRBD1. J gave up 2 bases and V 6 bases, and 6 bases lay outside the gene matches. This CDR3 is built from 15 residues. Germline CDR1 and CDR2: MNHNY and SVGAGI (reference sequence). CDR3: CASSQDRVGNQPQHF. The CDR3, as DNA: TGTGCCAGCAGCCAGGACAGGGTTGGCAATCAGCCCCAGCATTTT.

J is TRBJ1-6 and V is TRBV5-1; D not resolved. There are 14 residues in the CDR3. With 2 bases removed from V and 7 bases from J, the gap between germline ends came to 10 bases. Germline CDR1 and CDR2: SGHRS and YFSETQ. The CDR3 loop reads CASSLGGHNSPLHF. The CDR3 DNA reads as TGCGCCAGCAGCTTAGGAGGGCACAATTCACCCCTCCACTTT.

In its sample, this clone was seen a few times. The gene calls are TRBV18 and TRBJ1-3; 9 bases align to TRBD1. In germline, CDR1 is KGHSH, CDR2 LQKENI. This CDR3 has 16 residues. The ends lost 0 bases at V and 0 bases at J; junction bases unmatched: 0. For the CDR3, the DNA is TGTGCCAGCTCACCACCGGGACAGGGCTCTGGAAACACCATATATTTT. This translates into CASSPPGQGSGNTIYF. The variable domain in full, completed from reference TRBV18 and TRBJ1-3, reads NAGVMQNPRHLVRRRGQEARLRCSPMKGHSHVYWYRQLPEEGLKFMVYLQKENIIDESGMPKERFSAEFPKEGPSILRIQQVVRGDSAAYFCASSPPGQGSGNTIYFGEGSWLTVV.

V usage is TRBV20-1 and J usage is TRBJ1-2, with a possible D match to TRBD1 (6 bases). The V end was cut by 3 bases, the J end by 7 bases, with 12 bases between. CDR3 length: 12 amino acids. The germline CDR1 and CDR2 sequences are DFQATT and SNEGSKA (reference sequence). DNA of the CDR3: TGCAGTGCTAGTCAGGGGTGGGGTGGCTACACCTTC. It specifies CSASQGWGGYTF.

Only one count was recorded for this clone. This sequence joins TRBV27 and TRBJ2-2; D remains unclear. Germline CDR1 MNHEY, CDR2 SMNVEV (reference sequence). V was pared by 4 bases and J by 9 bases, with 9 bases between. The CDR3 extends over 12 amino acids. The CDR3 DNA sequence: TGTGCCAGCAGTTCCCCCCCAAGGGAGCTGTTTTTT. Protein: CASSSPPRELFF.